This T cell receptor beta chain derives from a study of OX40 agonist ivuxolimab in advanced cancers. The overall study: Patients were infused with ivuxolimab every 2 weeks at 0.01 to 10 mg/kg.

If patients had autoimmune disease history or systemic immunosuppression, they were excluded. Blood specimens came from baseline, cycle 4 day 1, and cycle 7 day 1. Data came from immunoSEQ multiplex PCR; TCRdb stores just in-frame clones and leaves some out. The table includes 39,000 or so clones, around nine tenths detected once. Germline CDR1 and CDR2: MDHEN and SYDVKM. V dropped 2 bases and J dropped 5 bases, with 10 bases sitting between them. There are 14 residues in the CDR3. Study observations and caveats: The study observed clonal expansion of CD4+ and CD8+ blood T cells by week 6 at 0.1 to 3.0 mg/kg.

With respect to this clone: The antigen remains undetermined.

This receptor was obtained from an adult with an advanced solid tumor such as melanoma, head and neck, liver or kidney cancer. The rearrangement joins TRBV28 to TRBJ2-4; no clear D gene. Source: CD4+ or CD8+ T cells sorted from blood, taken in a trial of the OX40 agonist ivuxolimab. The CDR3 loop reads CASSLAGRQNIQYF. As DNA, the CDR3 is TGTGCCAGCAGTTTAGCCGGACGCCAAAACATTCAGTACTTC.